These 25 T cell receptor beta chains were sequenced from one sample in a study of T cell responses to AZD1222 COVID-19 vaccine. The data were produced by immunoSEQ multiplex PCR, yet TCRdb's version contains in-frame clones alone and is incomplete. This sample yields 66,000 or so clones, of which over 75% are seen a single time; about 18% belongs to the top ten. The material was peripheral blood, obtained on day 0 of AZD1222 vaccination. These receptors all stem from an adult in good health.

The chain recombines TRBV7-2 with TRBJ2-1; the D gene is possibly TRBD1 (6 bases). CDR1 is SGHTA and CDR2 is FQGNSA in the germline V gene. This CDR3 has 13 residues. Between the trimmed V and J ends, which lost 6 bases and 6 bases, there was a span of 12 bases. The DNA of the CDR3 is TGTGCCAGCAGGCTAGCAGGGGTCAATGAGCAGTTCTTC. Translation: CASRLAGVNEQFF.

V and J are TRBV19 and TRBJ1-2, with a weak D call TRBD1 (6 bases). There are 13 residues in the CDR3. V lost 6 bases and J 2 bases, leaving 10 bases between the germline ends. Germline V lookup: CDR1 LNHDA, CDR2 SQIVND (reference sequence). The CDR3 here is CASRRQGNYGYTF. In DNA form, the CDR3 reads TGTGCCAGTAGAAGGCAGGGGAACTATGGCTACACCTTC.

The rearrangement uses TRBV2 and TRBJ1-2; unclear D gene. Germline CDR1 is SNHLY and CDR2 is FYNNEI. There are 13 residues in the CDR3. The V and J ends lost 5 bases and 8 bases respectively, with 15 bases between them. The CDR3 bases are TGTGCCAGCAGTCCTAGACGGCTGGAGGGCTACACCTTC. It specifies CASSPRRLEGYTF.

This rearrangement joins TRBV5-5 to TRBJ2-7, with D possibly TRBD2 on 5 matching bases. The V end was cut by 3 bases, the J end by 0 bases, with 7 bases between. From germline, CDR1 is SGHKS and CDR2 YYEKEE (reference sequence). This CDR3 is 13 amino acids long. The DNA for the CDR3 is TGTGCCAGCAGCTACGGGGTCTCCTACGAGCAGTACTTC. Translation gives CASSYGVSYEQYF.

The gene calls are TRBV19 and TRBJ1-3, with D unclear. Germline values: CDR1 LNHDA, CDR2 SQIVND (reference sequence). The length of the CDR3 is 16 residues. The V and J ends lost 0 bases and 0 bases respectively, with 9 bases between them. CDR3 nucleotide sequence: TGTGCCAGTAGTATAGATCGGGTAAACTCTGGAAACACCATATATTTT. This sequence encodes CASSIDRVNSGNTIYF.

This chain connects TRBV7-9 to TRBJ1-2; no clear D gene. The CDR3 runs 13 residues. V was shortened by 6 bases and J by 5 bases, with 13 bases between the two germline ends. Germline CDR1 SEHNR, CDR2 FQNEAQ (reference sequence). The CDR3 DNA reads TGTGCCAGCAGTCATAGGGCTTCTTATGGCTACACCTTC. Its translation: CASSHRASYGYTF.

Sample share makes this clone medium-sized (0.01 to 0.1%). The chain links TRBV24-1 to TRBJ1-1; perhaps TRBD1 as D (5 bases). Germline V gives CDR1 KGHDR, CDR2 SFDVKD. Trimming removed 7 bases from V and 5 bases from J, with 13 bases in between. The CDR3 runs 13 residues. The chain's CDR3 is CATRPNEGTEAFF. The CDR3 DNA reads as TGTGCCACCAGACCGAATGAGGGGACTGAAGCTTTCTTT.

The gene calls are TRBV6-5 and TRBJ1-5, with a weak D call TRBD1 (5 bases). CDR3 length equals 14 residues. CDR1 MNHEY and CDR2 SVGAGI come from the germline V gene. V lost 6 bases to trimming and J lost 3 bases, with 12 bases between them. CDR3 in amino acids: CASRVRDPNQPQHF. The CDR3 DNA sequence: TGTGCCAGCAGGGTCCGGGACCCCAATCAGCCCCAGCATTTT.

The chain is built from TRBV29-1 and TRBJ2-2; 8 bases line up with TRBD1. Germline CDR1 is SQVTM and CDR2 is ANQGSEA. This CDR3 comprises 13 residues. The V gene end was trimmed by 6 bases and the J gene end by 4 bases; junction bases not matched to a gene: 4. CDR3 in DNA: TGCAGCGTGGACAGGGCGGGCACCGGGGAGCTGTTTTTT. It encodes CSVDRAGTGELFF.

V is TRBV10-1 and J is TRBJ1-1; D is ambiguous. This CDR3 spans 13 amino acids. V lost 7 bases to trimming and J lost 1 base, with 10 bases between them. Germline CDR1 and CDR2: WNHNN and SYGVQD (reference sequence). CDR3 sequence: CASMRDTNTEAFF. CDR3 DNA sequence: TGCGCCAGCATGAGGGATACGAACACTGAAGCTTTCTTT.

The J gene is TRBJ2-5, the V gene TRBV5-1; perhaps TRBD2 as D (6 bases). V was trimmed by 3 bases and J by 1 base, leaving 13 bases between them. Germline V gene sequence: CDR1 SGHRS, CDR2 YFSETQ. This CDR3 has 15 residues. CDR3 residues: CASSWGDSVQETQYF. CDR3 bases: TGCGCCAGCAGCTGGGGGGACTCCGTCCAAGAGACCCAGTACTTC.

The CDR3 sequence is CASSEVDSSGANVLTF. The CDR3 DNA reads as TGTGCCTCAAGCGAAGTGGACAGCTCTGGGGCCAACGTCCTGACTTTC. The chain carries TRBV28 and TRBJ2-6; D might be TRBD1 (6 bases). The ends were cut back, 11 bases at V and 0 bases at J, with 17 bases in the middle. Germline assignment: CDR1 MDHEN and CDR2 SYDVKM. The CDR3 length is 16 residues.

This clone has just one count. This chain joins TRBV4-2 and TRBJ1-1, with D possibly TRBD1 on 5 matching bases. CDR3 length: 14 amino acids. Trimming cost V 0 bases and J 4 bases, with 9 bases left between them. CDR1 and CDR2 (germline): LGHNA, YNFKEQ. The CDR3 DNA is TGTGCCAGCAGCCAAGAGTCGGGGGGCACTGAAGCTTTCTTT. Amino acids: CASSQESGGTEAFF.

The chain is built from TRBV6-2 or TRBV6-3 and TRBJ2-1; D unresolved. Trimming removed 6 bases at V and 7 bases at J, with 22 bases between. In germline, CDR1 is MNHEY, CDR2 SVGEGT. This CDR3 contains 16 residues. CDR3 in amino acids: CASSPGLHLLENEQFF. The CDR3 DNA follows: TGTGCCAGCAGCCCCGGTTTACACCTCCTAGAAAATGAGCAGTTCTTC.

V usage is TRBV6-6 and J usage is TRBJ2-1; 7 bases agree with TRBD1. The germline V gene encodes CDR1 MNHNY and CDR2 SVGAGI (reference sequence). V dropped 5 bases and J dropped 0; count of bases not matched to a gene: 7. The CDR3 runs to 16 residues. The CDR3 is CASSLTGQSSYNEQFF. CDR3 sequence (DNA): TGTGCCAGCAGTCTGACAGGGCAAAGCTCCTACAATGAGCAGTTCTTC.

The chain is built from TRBV28 and TRBJ1-5, with 7 positions matching TRBD1. Germline CDR1 is MDHEN and CDR2 is SYDVKM. V dropped 5 bases and J dropped 4; count of bases not matched to a gene: 11. The CDR3 runs to 16 residues. The CDR3 region has the DNA TGTGCCAGCAGTGGCGGGGCAGGGGGTTTTAATCAGCCCCAGCATTTT. Encoded protein: CASSGGAGGFNQPQHF. Combining the CDR3 with reference TRBV28 and TRBJ1-5 gives the whole variable domain DVKVTQSSRYLVKRTGEKVFLECVQDMDHENMFWYRQDPGLGLRLIYFSYDVKMKEKGDIPEGYSVSREKKERFSLILESASTNQTSMYLCASSGGAGGFNQPQHFGDGTRLSIL.

The J gene is TRBJ1-5, the V gene TRBV6-2 or TRBV6-3, with D hard to call. CDR3 length equals 13 residues. CDR1 and CDR2 from the germline V gene are MNHEY and SVGEGT. With 2 bases removed from V and 3 bases from J, the gap between germline ends came to 5 bases. The chain's CDR3 is CASSYSLNQPQHF. CDR3 coding DNA: TGTGCCAGCAGTTACAGTCTCAATCAGCCCCAGCATTTT.

This clone was counted a single time. This chain links TRBV19 with TRBJ2-2; D is perhaps TRBD1 (6 bases). Germline CDR1 and CDR2: LNHDA and SQIVND (reference sequence). The CDR3 extends over 15 amino acids. The germline V and J ends were trimmed by 10 bases and 3 bases, with 18 bases remaining between them. CDR3 residues: CAIKSTGDDTGELFF. The DNA for the CDR3 is TGTGCCATCAAATCGACAGGAGATGACACCGGGGAGCTGTTTTTT.

The chain is built from TRBV7-2 and TRBJ1-1; TRBD1 is a possible D gene (6 bases). Trimming left V 2 bases short and J 9 bases short, with 13 bases between. The length of the CDR3 is 13 residues. Germline values: CDR1 SGHTA, CDR2 FQGNSA. This CDR3 is CASSLTSQGQAFF. The CDR3 nucleotides are TGTGCCAGCAGCTTAACGAGTCAGGGGCAAGCTTTCTTT.

The J gene is TRBJ2-2, the V gene TRBV9; TRBD2 matches 13 bases. CDR1 and CDR2 (germline): SGDLS, YYNGEE. The CDR3 is 17 amino acids. The junction had 6 bases not matched to a gene; V was cut back by 4 bases and J by 3 bases. The CDR3 DNA follows: TGTGCCAGCAGCCCACTGGGACTAGCGGGATACACCGGGGAGCTGTTTTTT. Protein sequence: CASSPLGLAGYTGELFF.

This chain connects TRBV2 to TRBJ2-1, with no clear D. CDR1 is SNHLY and CDR2 is FYNNEI in the germline V gene. CDR3 length equals 16 residues. With 1 base removed from V and 5 bases from J, the gap between germline ends came to 15 bases. The CDR3 loop reads CASSEGWKTLNNEQFF. DNA of the CDR3: TGTGCCAGCAGTGAAGGCTGGAAAACCCTAAACAATGAGCAGTTCTTC. The full variable domain, in which reference TRBV2 and TRBJ2-1 provide the parts outside the CDR3, is EPEVTQTPSHQVTQMGQEVILRCVPISNHLYFYWYRQILGQKVEFLVSFYNNEISEKSEIFDDQFSVERPDGSNFTLKIRSTKLEDSAMYFCASSEGWKTLNNEQFFGPGTRLTVL.

This clone showed up just a few times. The sample carries other DNA sequences with the same CDR3. The chain recombines TRBV12-5 with TRBJ2-7, with no clear D. Trimming stripped 7 bases from V and 1 base from J, with 11 bases between. This CDR3 contains 13 residues. Germline CDR1 and CDR2: LGHNT and FRNRAP. This CDR3 is CASAHGSSYEQYF. CDR3 DNA: TGTGCTAGTGCCCACGGCAGTTCCTACGAGCAGTACTTC.

This clone was detected once. The genes are TRBV6-5 and TRBJ1-5; a weak D match, TRBD1 (5 bases). This CDR3 comprises 16 residues. Germline V gene sequence: CDR1 MNHEY, CDR2 SVGAGI. Trimming removed 2 bases at V and 5 bases at J, with 16 bases between. The CDR3 DNA reads as TGTGCCAGCAGTTACCTCGCCGGGGCAGCCTATCAGCCCCAGCATTTT. Translation: CASSYLAGAAYQPQHF.

This clone occurred once. The gene calls are TRBV9 and TRBJ2-2; D unclear. The CDR3 length is 13 residues. Trimming took 0 bases from V and 7 from J, leaving 7 bases between them. Germline V gene sequence: CDR1 SGDLS, CDR2 YYNGEE. CDR3 bases: TGTGCCAGCAGCGTAGTTGGATTCGGGGAGCTGTTTTTT. This gives the protein CASSVVGFGELFF.

The chain combines TRBV7-2 with TRBJ1-1; D is undetermined. The CDR3 totals 12 residues. Germline CDR1 is SGHTA and CDR2 is FQGNSA. Trimming cost V 4 bases and J 6 bases, with 9 bases left between them. In DNA form, the CDR3 reads TGTGCCAGCAGCTCTTTTTCAGCTGAAGCTTTCTTT. Amino acids: CASSSFSAEAFF.